These 27 T cell receptor beta chains came from one sample sequenced in a study of CD8+CD57+ T cells in acquired aplastic anemia. Genomic DNA served as template for TCR beta VDJ and CDR3 profiling. From the reads, TCRdb called clonotypes with MiXCR, one entry per CDR3 protein. The profile shows hundreds of thousands of distinct CDR3 sequences, around 68% of them singletons. Sequences were obtained from sorted CD4+, CD8+, or CD8+CD57+ T cells (not recorded which) from PBMCs. These receptors all stem from a human donor in good health, serving as a control.

On this clonotype itself: The CDR3 does not end in the conserved phenylalanine or tryptophan, so this is likely a read error. The DNA is omitted, as the CDR3 cannot be located on it reliably, and the CDR3 follows TCRdb's listing. The chain uses TRBV10-3 and TRBJ2-2; the table's TRBD1 call for D was not verified on the DNA. Germline CDR1 and CDR2: ENHRY and SYGVKD. The CDR3 length equals 15 residues, ends included. CDR3 region: CAISGARGEDTQLFV.

The chain links TRBV9 to TRBJ1-6; perhaps TRBD1 as D (6 bases). Germline CDR1 is SGDLS and CDR2 is YYNGEE. The CDR3 is made up of 16 amino acids. V lost 4 bases, J lost 11 bases, and 22 bases lay in between. This chain's CDR3 is CASSLGGQHRGAPLHF. CDR3 sequence (DNA): TGTGCCAGCAGCCTGGGGGGCCAACACCGGGGAGCACCCCTCCACTTT.

There are many counts of this clonotype. The chain joins TRBV12-3 or TRBV12-4 to TRBJ1-1; 9 bases map to TRBD1. This CDR3 has 15 amino acids. The V and J ends lost 3 bases and 5 bases, in that order; junction bases with no gene match: 7. The DNA for the CDR3 is TGTGCCAGCAGTTTGACGGGACAGGGTAATACTGAAGCTTTCTTT. It specifies CASSLTGQGNTEAFF.

The chain combines TRBV4-2 with TRBJ2-2; D perhaps matches TRBD1 (6 bases). Germline CDR1 is LGHNA and CDR2 is YNFKEQ. The CDR3 extends over 18 amino acids. V gave up 4 bases and J gave up 7 bases, with 25 bases separating them. The CDR3: CASSPGQSYEQGNGELFF. CDR3 in DNA: TGTGCCAGCAGCCCTGGACAGTCCTACGAGCAGGGGAACGGGGAGCTGTTTTTT.

About this clonotype: A clone one base away is much larger, so this may be a read error. This sequence joins TRBV12-3 or TRBV12-4 and TRBJ2-4; weak D call: TRBD1 (6 bases). The CDR3 length is 15 residues. This CDR3 is CASSSREGVANIRYF. The CDR3 DNA follows: TGTGCCAGCAGTTCCCGTGAGGGGGTGGCGAACATTCGGTACTTC.

The J gene is TRBJ1-3, the V gene TRBV7-8; D not resolved. The length of the CDR3 is 16 residues. CDR1 and CDR2 from the germline V gene are SGHVS and FQNEAQ. V was clipped by 4 bases and J by 12 bases, with 25 bases between them. The CDR3 loop is CASSSPAMSSGNFIYF. The CDR3 DNA sequence: TGTGCCAGCAGCTCGCCGGCGATGAGCTCGGGGAACTTCATATATTTT. Combining the CDR3 with reference TRBV7-8 and TRBJ1-3 gives the whole variable domain GAGVSQSPRYKVAKRGQDVALRCDPISGHVSLFWYQQALGQGPEFLTYFQNEAQLDKSGLPSDRFFAERPEGSVSTLKIQRTQQEDSAVYLCASSSPAMSSGNFIYFGEGSWLTVV.

This clonotype has just a few counts. A single base separates this from a much larger clone, so it may be a read error. The J gene is TRBJ1-5, the V gene TRBV10-3; no reliable D call. The CDR3 spans 13 residues. Trimming removed 3 bases at V and 7 bases at J, with 10 bases between. Germline-derived CDR1 and CDR2 are ENHRY and SYGVKD. The CDR3 region is CAISESSGQPQHF. The CDR3 DNA is TGTGCCATCAGTGAAAGCTCGGGACAGCCCCAGCATTTT.

The rearrangement uses TRBV5-4 and TRBJ2-7; weak D call: TRBD1 (6 bases). V lost 5 bases to trimming and J lost 3 bases, with 18 bases between them. Germline V lookup: CDR1 SGHNT, CDR2 YYREEE (reference sequence). The CDR3 extends over 15 amino acids. The CDR3 DNA reads as TGTGCCAGCAGGGGCTGGGAGACAGGCCTCTACGAGCAGTACTTC. Translating it yields CASRGWETGLYEQYF.

This clonotype came up many times. The chain couples TRBV20-1 to TRBJ2-7; D call uncertain. Germline CDR1 reads DFQATT; CDR2 reads SNEGSKA (reference sequence). V lost 1 base and J 3 bases, leaving 10 bases between the germline ends. The CDR3 consists of 13 residues. CDR3 sequence: CSARAADRYEQYF. CDR3 DNA sequence: TGCAGTGCTAGAGCGGCCGACCGCTACGAGCAGTACTTC.

This clonotype occurred a few times. CDR3 in DNA: TGTGCCTGGAGTGTACTTGGGCAAGTCGGCTACACCTTC. It translates to CAWSVLGQVGYTF. V is TRBV30 and J is TRBJ1-2; unclear D gene. Trimming removed 0 bases from V and 8 bases from J, with 13 bases in between. The CDR3 is made up of 13 amino acids. In germline, CDR1 is GTSNPN, CDR2 SVGIG (reference sequence). Complete variable domain (other parts from reference TRBV30 and TRBJ1-2): SQTIHQWPATLVQPVGSPLSLECTVEGTSNPNLYWYRQAAGRGLQLLFYSVGIGQISSEVPQNLSASRPQDRQFILSSKKLLLSDSGFYLCAWSVLGQVGYTFGSGTRLTVV.

This clonotype has ten or more counts. The rearrangement joins TRBV5-8 to TRBJ1-3; TRBD1 might be the D (5 bases). Trimming pared 0 bases from V and 2 bases from J, leaving 15 bases between. Per germline, CDR1 SGHTS and CDR2 YDEGEE. This CDR3 region has 17 residues. The CDR3 region is CASSLVTPGTTGNTIYF. CDR3 sequence (DNA): TGTGCCAGCAGCTTGGTCACCCCAGGGACGACTGGAAACACCATATATTTT.

This clonotype was counted between two and nine times. V and J are TRBV19 and TRBJ2-6, with D perhaps matching TRBD2 (6 bases). This CDR3 contains 16 residues. V dropped 2 bases and J dropped 2 bases, with 10 bases sitting between them. Germline CDR1 LNHDA, CDR2 SQIVND (reference sequence). Written as DNA, the CDR3 is TGTGCCAGTAGTATATGGCGGGGCGCTGGGGCCAACGTCCTGACTTTC. Amino acid sequence: CASSIWRGAGANVLTF.

For the CDR3, the DNA is TGTGCTAGTGGTCCTTTACGGGGGACCAATGAGCAGTTCTTC. It yields the protein CASGPLRGTNEQFF. The chain combines TRBV12-5 with TRBJ2-1; TRBD2 is a possible D gene (6 bases). Germline CDR1 LGHNT, CDR2 FRNRAP. V lost 5 bases and J 6 bases, leaving 14 bases between the germline ends. The CDR3 length is 14 residues.

The sample holds many counts of this clonotype. This chain connects TRBV5-1 to TRBJ2-3; 11 bases match TRBD2. Germline CDR1 reads SGHRS; CDR2 reads YFSETQ. This CDR3 comprises 17 residues. The junction had 6 bases not matched to a gene; V was cut back by 1 base and J by 2 bases. CDR3 nucleotides: TGCGCCAGCAGCTTGACCCCTAGCGGGGGGAACACAGATACGCAGTATTTT. This encodes CASSLTPSGGNTDTQYF.

The chain joins TRBV10-3 to TRBJ2-3; TRBD1 agrees at 9 bases. From germline, CDR1 is ENHRY and CDR2 SYGVKD. This CDR3 region has 12 residues. Trimming at V came to 10 bases and at J to 4 bases, leaving 3 bases not matched to a gene. The CDR3 is CATGQGPDTQYF. DNA for the CDR3: TGTGCCACCGGACAGGGGCCAGATACGCAGTATTTT.

This clonotype has more than one count but fewer than ten. V and J are TRBV5-1 and TRBJ2-7; D gene ambiguous. The ends were cut back, 3 bases at V and 1 base at J, with 11 bases in the middle. CDR3 size: 14 residues. Germline lookup yields CDR1 SGHRS and CDR2 YFSETQ. CDR3 loop: CASSSDSLSYEQYF. The CDR3 DNA sequence: TGCGCCAGCAGCTCAGACTCCCTTTCCTACGAGCAGTACTTC.

The rearrangement uses TRBV7-9 and TRBJ2-5, with D possibly being TRBD2 (5 bases). Germline loops: CDR1 SEHNR, CDR2 FQNEAQ (reference sequence). Deletions cut 2 bases from V and 9 bases from J, with 13 bases between. The CDR3 sequence is 13 residues long. DNA of the CDR3: TGTGCCAGCAGCTTAAAGGACGGGAAGCCCCAGTACTTC. Translating gives CASSLKDGKPQYF.

There are many counts of this clonotype. The chain has TRBV19 and TRBJ1-1, with 7 positions matching TRBD1. Germline loops: CDR1 LNHDA, CDR2 SQIVND (reference sequence). This CDR3 region has 15 residues. V lost 3 bases, J lost 3 bases, and 7 bases stayed unmatched. CDR3 DNA sequence: TGTGCCAGTAGTATGGACCGGGACAGCGACACTGAAGCTTTCTTT. Amino acids: CASSMDRDSDTEAFF.

This clonotype has at least ten counts. The chain carries TRBV6-5 and TRBJ1-1; tentatively, D is TRBD1 (6 bases). The CDR3 is 16 amino acids. CDR1 and CDR2 (germline): MNHEY, SVGAGI. V was shortened by 1 base and J by 0 bases, with 12 bases between the two germline ends. The CDR3 sequence: CASSYWTVPMNTEAFF. The CDR3 coding sequence is TGTGCCAGCAGTTACTGGACAGTACCTATGAACACTGAAGCTTTCTTT.

The J gene is TRBJ1-2, the V gene TRBV29-1; D unresolved. This CDR3 is 11 amino acids long. Trimming left V 1 base short and J 6 bases short, with 6 bases between. Per germline, CDR1 SQVTM and CDR2 ANQGSEA. The DNA for the CDR3 is TGCAGCGTTGAAGGAAAGGATGGCTACACCTTC. As protein: CSVEGKDGYTF.

The rearrangement joins TRBV15 to TRBJ2-7, with D possibly being TRBD2 (6 bases). This CDR3 contains 11 residues. In germline, CDR1 is LNHNV, CDR2 YYDKDF (reference sequence). This chain's CDR3 is CEAGSCYEQYF. The CDR3 DNA sequence: TGTGAAGCCGGGAGTTGTTACGAGCAGTACTTC. Filled out from reference TRBV15 and TRBJ2-7, the complete variable domain reads DAMVIQNPRYQVTQFGKPVTLSCSQTLNHNVMYWYQQKSSQAPKLLFHYYDKDFNNEADTPDNFQSRRPNTSFCFLDIRSPGLGDTAMYLCEAGSCYEQYFGPGTRLTVT.

This clonotype was recorded many times. The chain joins TRBV19 to TRBJ2-5; 9 positions match TRBD1. Germline V lookup: CDR1 LNHDA, CDR2 SQIVND (reference sequence). V lost 4 bases to trimming and J lost 2 bases; unmatched junction nucleotides: 8. This CDR3 contains 16 residues. The CDR3 protein is CASSTRFGQGQETQYF. DNA for the CDR3: TGTGCCAGTAGTACCAGGTTTGGACAGGGGCAAGAGACCCAGTACTTC.

The rearrangement joins TRBV11-2 to TRBJ2-2; D unresolved. In germline, CDR1 is SGHAT, CDR2 FQNNGV. V lost 5 bases, J lost 0 bases, and 10 bases lay in between. The CDR3 covers 15 residues. DNA of the CDR3: TGTGCCAGCAGCCCCCCCCTACCGAACACCGGGGAGCTGTTTTTT. It yields the protein CASSPPLPNTGELFF. Drawing the rest from reference TRBV11-2 and TRBJ2-2, the complete variable domain is EAGVAQSPRYKIIEKRQSVAFWCNPISGHATLYWYQQILGQGPKLLIQFQNNGVVDDSQLPKDRFSAERLKGVDSTLKIQPAKLEDSAVYLCASSPPLPNTGELFFGEGSRLTVL.

This clonotype was found many times. This CDR3 reads CASTPPLGRQAGTEAFF. CDR3 bases: TGTGCCAGCACCCCACCGCTGGGACGACAGGCGGGCACTGAAGCTTTCTTT. The chain carries TRBV7-2 and TRBJ1-1, with TRBD1 as a possible D gene (6 bases). CDR3 length equals 17 residues. CDR1 and CDR2 from the germline V gene are SGHTA and FQGNSA. The ends were cut back, 7 bases at V and 4 bases at J, with 25 bases in the middle. Full variable domain (remainder filled in from reference TRBV7-2 and TRBJ1-1): GAGVSQSPSNKVTEKGKDVELRCDPISGHTALYWYRQSLGQGLEFLIYFQGNSAPDKSGLPSDRFSAERTGGSVSTLTIQRTQQEDSAVYLCASTPPLGRQAGTEAFFGQGTRLTVV.

This clonotype has only one observation. At one boundary the junction diverges from the germline segment, which might be a read error. The J gene is TRBJ1-3, the V gene TRBV10-1; no definite D call. The CDR3 is 14 amino acids. Germline V gives CDR1 WNHNN, CDR2 SYGVQD (reference sequence). CDR3 residues: CASSASGSGNTIHF. The DNA of the CDR3 is TGCGCCAGCAGTGCATCAGGATCCGGAAACACCATACATTTT.

The chain couples TRBV20-1 to TRBJ1-2; D may be TRBD1 (6 bases). The CDR3 is made up of 12 amino acids. Germline CDR1 is DFQATT and CDR2 is SNEGSKA (reference sequence). V lost 6 bases and J lost 8, with 16 bases in between. The CDR3, as DNA: TGCAGTGCGGTAGGGGGGGTCGGGGGCTACACCTTC. Protein: CSAVGGVGGYTF.

In this sample, this clonotype turned up once. The DNA is omitted, as the CDR3 cannot be located on it reliably, and the CDR3 follows TCRdb's listing. The V and J genes are TRBV7-2 and TRBJ1-1. Germline assignment: CDR1 SGHTA and CDR2 FQGNSA. The CDR3 length equals 14 residues, ends included. The CDR3 loop reads CASSLVQTQYFGPF.